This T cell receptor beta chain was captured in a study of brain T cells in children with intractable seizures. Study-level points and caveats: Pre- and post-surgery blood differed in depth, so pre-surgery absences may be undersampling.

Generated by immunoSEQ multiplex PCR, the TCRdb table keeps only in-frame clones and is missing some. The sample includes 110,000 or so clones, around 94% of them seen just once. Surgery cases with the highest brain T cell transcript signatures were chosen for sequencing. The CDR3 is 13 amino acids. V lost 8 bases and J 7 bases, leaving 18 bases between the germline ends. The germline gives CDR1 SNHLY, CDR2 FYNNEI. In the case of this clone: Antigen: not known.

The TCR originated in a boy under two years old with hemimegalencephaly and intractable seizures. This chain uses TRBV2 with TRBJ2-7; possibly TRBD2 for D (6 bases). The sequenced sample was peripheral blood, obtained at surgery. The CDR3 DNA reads TGTGCCAGCCGCCTCGAGACTAGTAGGGAGCAGTACTTC. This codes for CASRLETSREQYF.